These 31 T cell receptor beta chains share one sample of origin, sequenced in a study of T cells in localized non-small cell lung cancer. TCRdb keeps only in-frame clones here, not all; method: immunoSEQ multiplex PCR. Of some 2,700 clones listed, less than 20% were seen once; the top ten hold about 12%. This specimen was lung tumor tissue, taken before any cancer treatment. These receptors originate from a man aged 40 to 69 with stage I lung adenocarcinoma.

The chain has TRBV14 and TRBJ2-5; D is perhaps TRBD1 or TRBD2 (5 bases each). The V and J ends lost 6 bases and 4 bases respectively, with 12 bases between them. Germline CDR1 and CDR2: SGHDN and FVKESK. CDR3 length equals 13 residues. CDR3 region: CASRGRGSETQYF. CDR3 nucleotide sequence: TGTGCCAGCAGGGGGCGAGGGTCAGAGACCCAGTACTTC.

The sample holds a few counts of this clone. V usage is TRBV16 and J usage is TRBJ1-1, with 10 bases identical to TRBD1. The CDR3 sequence is 16 residues long. Germline assignment: CDR1 KGHSY and CDR2 FQNENV. V trimming: 4 bases; J trimming: 5 bases; junction bases outside the gene matches: 10. The CDR3 DNA follows: TGTGCCAGCAGCCCCCGACAGGGGGCTCCTCGAACTGAAGCTTTCTTT. The encoded protein is CASSPRQGAPRTEAFF. Full variable domain (outside the CDR3, taken from reference TRBV16 and TRBJ1-1): GEEVAQTPKHLVRGEGQKAKLYCAPIKGHSYVFWYQQVLKNEFKFLISFQNENVFDETGMPKERFSAKCLPNSPCSLEIQATKLEDSAVYFCASSPRQGAPRTEAFFGQGTRLTVV.

This chain uses TRBV19 with TRBJ2-5; perhaps D is TRBD1 or TRBD2 (6 bases each). V was trimmed by 4 bases and J by 5 bases, leaving 14 bases between them. The germline V gene has CDR1 LNHDA and CDR2 SQIVND (reference sequence). The CDR3 covers 14 residues. CDR3 protein: CASSTGAGSETQYF. DNA for the CDR3: TGTGCCAGTAGTACGGGGGCGGGGAGCGAGACCCAGTACTTC.

The chain is built from TRBV5-1 and TRBJ1-2; D is unresolved. This CDR3 is 14 amino acids long. V lost 9 bases and J 1 base, leaving 16 bases between the germline ends. Germline V gene sequence: CDR1 SGHRS, CDR2 YFSETQ. CDR3 nucleotide sequence: TGCGCCACCTCCTTGGGCGGATTTAACTATGGCTACACCTTC. Its translation is CATSLGGFNYGYTF.

This clone is labeled as medium-sized. The V gene is TRBV11-3, the J gene TRBJ2-2, with 9 bases aligning to TRBD1. CDR3 size: 16 residues. The V and J ends lost 5 bases and 5 bases, in that order; junction bases with no gene match: 9. CDR1 is SGHNT, CDR2 YENEEA, per germline. The CDR3: CASSVYRGQGTGELFF. In DNA form, the CDR3 reads TGTGCCAGCAGCGTTTACAGGGGGCAGGGAACCGGGGAGCTGTTTTTT.

The chain joins TRBV28 to TRBJ2-6; TRBD1 aligns across 7 bases. Germline V CDR1 and CDR2: MDHEN, SYDVKM. V gave up 6 bases and J gave up 1 base; unmatched junction bases: 9. The CDR3 length is 17 residues. For the CDR3, the DNA is TGTGCCAGCAGCCCCTGGGACAGTGGGTCTGGGGCCAACGTCCTGACTTTC. This sequence encodes CASSPWDSGSGANVLTF.

This clone was counted between two and nine times. The chain carries TRBV6-8 and TRBJ2-5; TRBD2 matches at 13 bases. Losses at the gene ends were 6 bases for V and 5 bases for J; bases not matched to a gene: 9. CDR3 length equals 16 residues. CDR1 and CDR2 (germline): MNHGY, SAAAGT. For the CDR3, the DNA is TGTGCCAGCAGCCCCACCGGGACTAGCGGGGCGGAGACCCAGTACTTC. This encodes CASSPTGTSGAETQYF.

The chain recombines TRBV11-3 with TRBJ2-7; TRBD1 might be the D (6 bases). Germline loops: CDR1 SGHNT, CDR2 YENEEA. The CDR3 length is 16 residues. V was clipped by 1 base and J by 7 bases, with 20 bases between them. As DNA, the CDR3 is TGTGCCAGCAGCTTAGGAGCCAGGGGTGAGCGTAGAGAGCAGTACTTC. Translating it yields CASSLGARGERREQYF. The full variable domain, in which reference TRBV11-3 and TRBJ2-7 provide the parts outside the CDR3, is EAGVVQSPRYKIIEKKQPVAFWCNPISGHNTLYWYLQNLGQGPELLIRYENEEAVDDSQLPKDRFSAERLKGVDSTLKIQPAELGDSAVYLCASSLGARGERREQYFGPGTRLTVT.

This clone is deemed medium-sized. The chain has TRBV11-3 and TRBJ1-1; 7 positions match TRBD1. CDR3 length: 14 residues. J was trimmed by 2 bases and V by 3 bases; bases with no gene match: 3. The germline V gene encodes CDR1 SGHNT and CDR2 YENEEA. CDR3 sequence (DNA): TGTGCCAGCAGCTTTGAGGGGGCCAACACTGAAGCTTTCTTT. Translating it yields CASSFEGANTEAFF.

The chain carries TRBV28 and TRBJ2-6, with 7 bases lining up with TRBD1. V trimming: 6 bases; J trimming: 2 bases; junction bases outside the gene matches: 4. Germline CDR1 reads MDHEN; CDR2 reads SYDVKM. The CDR3 extends over 15 amino acids. The CDR3 sequence: CASSPTGTGANVLTF. The CDR3 nucleotides read TGTGCCAGCAGCCCGACAGGGACTGGGGCCAACGTCCTGACTTTC.

The chain has TRBV18 and TRBJ1-1, with D perhaps TRBD1 (5 bases). CDR1 is KGHSH, CDR2 LQKENI, per germline. The CDR3 is made up of 14 amino acids. Deletions cut 6 bases from V and 4 bases from J, with 15 bases between. The CDR3 reads CASSFGGAATEAFF. In DNA form, the CDR3 reads TGTGCCAGCTCGTTCGGGGGTGCGGCCACTGAAGCTTTCTTT. Full variable domain (remainder filled in from reference TRBV18 and TRBJ1-1): NAGVMQNPRHLVRRRGQEARLRCSPMKGHSHVYWYRQLPEEGLKFMVYLQKENIIDESGMPKERFSAEFPKEGPSILRIQQVVRGDSAAYFCASSFGGAATEAFFGQGTRLTVV.

The chain recombines TRBV11-3 with TRBJ1-5, with TRBD1 matching over 7 bases. The trim removed 0 bases at V and 5 bases at J, leaving 4 bases unmatched. Germline V gives CDR1 SGHNT, CDR2 YENEEA. The CDR3 totals 15 residues. CDR3 in DNA: TGTGCCAGCAGCTTAGAGACAGGGCTACATCAGCCCCAGCATTTT. This codes for CASSLETGLHQPQHF.

The J gene is TRBJ1-5, the V gene TRBV19, with D possibly matching TRBD1 (6 bases). Trimming stripped 5 bases from V and 7 bases from J, with 18 bases between. This CDR3 has 15 amino acids. Germline V lookup: CDR1 LNHDA, CDR2 SQIVND (reference sequence). The CDR3 DNA reads TGTGCCAGTAGTCTCGAAGGGGGGGCAGGCCAGCCCCAGCATTTT. Translating gives CASSLEGGAGQPQHF. Combining the CDR3 with reference TRBV19 and TRBJ1-5 gives the whole variable domain DGGITQSPKYLFRKEGQNVTLSCEQNLNHDAMYWYRQDPGQGLRLIYYSQIVNDFQKGDIAEGYSVSREKKESFPLTVTSAQKNPTAFYLCASSLEGGAGQPQHFGDGTRLSIL.

This clone occurred a few times. The chain uses TRBV11-3 and TRBJ2-2; 7 bases agree with TRBD1. The CDR3 is 15 amino acids. In germline, CDR1 is SGHNT, CDR2 YENEEA. Trimming cost V 5 bases and J 4 bases; bases outside gene matches: 7. The CDR3 region has the DNA TGTGCCAGCAGCCCGGGGACAGCATCCACCGGGGAGCTGTTTTTT. Its translation is CASSPGTASTGELFF.

This chain uses TRBV7-7 with TRBJ1-4; tentative D call: TRBD1 (5 bases). CDR1 SSHAT and CDR2 FNYEAQ come from the germline V gene (reference sequence). This CDR3 contains 16 residues. The V end was cut by 5 bases, the J end by 6 bases, with 19 bases between. The CDR3 nucleotides read TGTGCCAGCAGCCTCGGGTCCGGAACCAGGGATGAAAAACTGTTTTTT. This translates into CASSLGSGTRDEKLFF.

The gene calls are TRBV28 and TRBJ2-1; 8 positions match TRBD2. The CDR3 is 14 amino acids. Germline V gene lookup returns CDR1 MDHEN and CDR2 SYDVKM. The junction had 5 bases not matched to a gene; V was cut back by 4 bases and J by 6 bases. CDR3 region: CASSSGGAVNEQFF. The CDR3 nucleotides are TGTGCCAGCAGTTCCGGGGGGGCCGTCAATGAGCAGTTCTTC.

The rearrangement uses TRBV5-1 and TRBJ2-1; 12 positions match TRBD2. Germline loops: CDR1 SGHRS, CDR2 YFSETQ. The CDR3 has 14 amino acids. V lost 4 bases and J lost 9; bases outside the gene matches: 5. The CDR3 DNA follows: TGCGCCAGCAGCCCGATGACTAGCGGGAGTGAGCAGTTCTTC. Protein: CASSPMTSGSEQFF.

This sequence joins TRBV7-1 and TRBJ1-1, with D uncertain. TRBV7-1 is an open reading frame whose function is uncertain. The CDR3 contains 13 residues. V was cut by 4 bases and J by 1 base, with 7 bases left in between. CDR3 sequence (DNA): TGTGCCAGCAGCTTAGGGTGGAACACTGAAGCTTTCTTT. Residues: CASSLGWNTEAFF.

In its sample, this clone is medium-sized. The V and J genes are TRBV9 and TRBJ2-7; tentatively, D is TRBD2 (6 bases). The CDR3 contains 15 residues. CDR1 SGDLS and CDR2 YYNGEE come from the germline V gene. Trimming shortened V by 0 bases and J by 3 bases, and 13 bases separated the two germline ends. The CDR3 loop reads CASSVGPGSVYEQYF. The CDR3 bases are TGTGCCAGCAGCGTAGGACCCGGGAGTGTCTACGAGCAGTACTTC.

A few counts support this clone. DNA for the CDR3: TGCGCCAGCAGCCTTAAAGAGGGCGCGGTCAGCACCGGGGAGCTGTTTTTT. Amino acids: CASSLKEGAVSTGELFF. The chain couples TRBV4-1 to TRBJ2-2; maybe TRBD2 (5 bases). Germline V gives CDR1 MGHRA, CDR2 YSYEKL. The CDR3 has 17 residues. The V and J ends lost 4 bases and 4 bases respectively, with 19 bases between them.

This clone is large within its sample. CDR3 nucleotide sequence: TGCGCCAGCAGCCCGTCGGGACTAGCTGGAACCCCCTACGAGCAGTACTTC. This sequence encodes CASSPSGLAGTPYEQYF. The chain carries TRBV4-1 and TRBJ2-7; 9 bases are a match to TRBD2. The CDR3 loop spans 17 amino acids. Germline CDR1 and CDR2: MGHRA and YSYEKL. Trimming cost V 4 bases and J 2 bases; bases outside gene matches: 12.

This clone has a handful of counts. J is TRBJ1-2 and V is TRBV28; 8 nucleotides line up with TRBD1. The CDR3 is 14 amino acids. The ends lost 2 bases at V and 6 bases at J; junction bases unmatched: 5. From germline, CDR1 is MDHEN and CDR2 SYDVKM. The CDR3 here is CASSLGQGANGYTF. CDR3 nucleotide sequence: TGTGCCAGCAGTTTAGGGCAGGGGGCGAATGGCTACACCTTC.

The V and J genes are TRBV4-1 and TRBJ2-5; the match to TRBD2 covers 14 bases. CDR1 is MGHRA, CDR2 YSYEKL, per germline. CDR3 length equals 17 residues. With V trimmed by 1 base and J by 5 bases, 6 bases remained unmatched. The CDR3 region has the DNA TGCGCCAGCAGCCAAGGCGGGACTAGCGGGGGTGGGGAGACCCAGTACTTC. Translation: CASSQGGTSGGGETQYF.

This chain joins TRBV6-1 and TRBJ1-5; no firm D call. Germline assignment: CDR1 MNHNS and CDR2 SASEGT. Trimming removed 1 base from V and 9 bases from J, with 16 bases in between. The CDR3 is 15 amino acids. The chain's CDR3 is CASSEEEAVRGPQHF. The CDR3 DNA reads as TGTGCCAGCAGTGAAGAGGAGGCAGTCCGGGGGCCCCAGCATTTT.

CDR3: CASMGDSRVGWTYEQYF. DNA of the CDR3: TGTGCCAGCATGGGGGACTCCCGAGTAGGTTGGACCTACGAGCAGTACTTC. This rearrangement joins TRBV6-8 to TRBJ2-7; the D gene is possibly TRBD2 (6 bases). The CDR3 sequence is 17 residues long. Trimming pared 7 bases from V and 2 bases from J, leaving 24 bases between. CDR1 MNHGY and CDR2 SAAAGT come from the germline V gene.

This clone has just a few counts. The chain is built from TRBV29-1 and TRBJ1-1, with D perhaps matching TRBD1 (6 bases). Trimming left V 4 bases short and J 2 bases short, with 14 bases between. Looked up from germline, CDR1 is SQVTM and CDR2 is ANQGSEA. CDR3 length equals 14 residues. The CDR3 loop reads CSVGLRGGNTEAFF. The CDR3 bases are TGCAGCGTTGGGCTCAGGGGAGGAAACACTGAAGCTTTCTTT.

The chain is built from TRBV29-1 and TRBJ1-1; a possible D gene is TRBD1 (6 bases). This CDR3 comprises 12 residues. The germline V gene encodes CDR1 SQVTM and CDR2 ANQGSEA. Trimming cost V 6 bases and J 4 bases, with 12 bases left between them. The chain's CDR3 is CSVLRGGTEAFF. CDR3 DNA sequence: TGCAGCGTCCTAAGGGGGGGCACTGAAGCTTTCTTT.

Within the sample, this clone is medium-sized. The J gene is TRBJ2-7, the V gene TRBV11-3; 9 nucleotides align to TRBD1. The CDR3 is 14 amino acids. V lost 1 base, J lost 5 bases, and 3 bases stayed unmatched. Germline lookup yields CDR1 SGHNT and CDR2 YENEEA. CDR3 DNA: TGTGCCAGCAGCTTAGGTACAGGGGGCAACGAGCAGTACTTC. It yields the protein CASSLGTGGNEQYF. The whole variable domain, remainder taken from reference TRBV11-3 and TRBJ2-7, is EAGVVQSPRYKIIEKKQPVAFWCNPISGHNTLYWYLQNLGQGPELLIRYENEEAVDDSQLPKDRFSAERLKGVDSTLKIQPAELGDSAVYLCASSLGTGGNEQYFGPGTRLTVT.

The CDR3 DNA follows: TGTGCCAGCAGCCCCAGCAGAGGCACAGATACGCAGTATTTT. Encoded protein: CASSPSRGTDTQYF. The chain couples TRBV11-3 to TRBJ2-3, with D uncertain. V lost 5 bases and J lost 1, with 10 bases in between. Germline V gene sequence: CDR1 SGHNT, CDR2 YENEEA. This CDR3 is 14 amino acids long.

This clone was observed a few times. The rearrangement uses TRBV9 and TRBJ2-2; no clear D gene. Germline loops: CDR1 SGDLS, CDR2 YYNGEE. The CDR3 is made up of 14 amino acids. The V end lost 3 bases, the J end lost 1 base, and 7 bases lay between the germline ends. The CDR3 DNA reads as TGTGCCAGCAGCGCCTTCGGGAACACCGGGGAGCTGTTTTTT. It specifies CASSAFGNTGELFF.

The chain couples TRBV5-1 to TRBJ2-1, with 13 bases identical to TRBD2. Germline CDR1 is SGHRS and CDR2 is YFSETQ. J was trimmed by 7 bases and V by 2 bases; bases with no gene match: 3. The CDR3 runs to 15 residues. Written as DNA, the CDR3 is TGCGCCAGCAGCTTACTAGCGGGAGGGCAAAATGAGCAGTTCTTC. It specifies CASSLLAGGQNEQFF.